These 26 T cell receptor beta chains were all obtained from the same sample, sequenced in a study of tumor and adjacent non-tumor tissue in lung cancer. The library came from three nested PCR rounds adapted from ARM-PCR protocols. From the multiplex PCR reads, TCRdb called clonotypes with MiXCR, one entry per CDR3 protein. The sample includes roughly 70,000 distinct CDR3 sequences, about two thirds of them seen just once. The template was RNA from unsorted bulk tissue. The normal lung tissue was taken more than 3 cm from the tumor edge. Sequenced input: distant non-tumor lung tissue. These TCRs come from a woman between 50 and 59 years old with non-small cell lung cancer.

As regards this clonotype: Germline and junction disagree at one end, which may indicate a read error. The chain employs TRBV11-2 and TRBJ1-1, with D unclear. This CDR3 spans 14 amino acids. CDR1 is SGHAT and CDR2 is FQNNGV in the germline V gene. In DNA, the CDR3 is TGCGCCAGCAGCCTAAGGGCAGGAGGTACTGAAGCTTTCTTT. Translated, it gives CASSLRAGGTEAFF.

This clonotype was recorded a few times. This may arise from a read error, as a much more abundant clone is one base away. The V gene is TRBV6-2 or TRBV6-3, the J gene TRBJ1-2; D call uncertain. This CDR3 region has 13 residues. Germline loops: CDR1 MNHEY, CDR2 SVGEGT. The CDR3 nucleotides are TGTGTCAGCAGCCACACCGGAATCTATGGCTACACCTTC. Translating gives CVSSHTGIYGYTF.

The chain combines TRBV28 with TRBJ1-3, with 8 bases aligning to TRBD1. In germline, CDR1 is MDHEN, CDR2 SYDVKM. This CDR3 region has 18 residues. The V gene end was trimmed by 7 bases and the J gene end by 3 bases; junction bases not matched to a gene: 17. CDR3 protein: CASINRYLQGEDGNTIYF. The CDR3 nucleotides read TGTGCCAGCATTAACCGATACCTACAGGGGGAAGATGGAAACACCATATATTTT.

This clonotype was observed a single time. This clone may be a read error of a much larger clone one base away. This chain connects TRBV20-1 to TRBJ2-1; a possible D gene is TRBD2 (5 bases). V lost 3 bases and J 6 bases, leaving 12 bases between the germline ends. Germline V lookup: CDR1 DFQATT, CDR2 SNEGSKA (reference sequence). The CDR3 covers 13 residues. CDR3 residues: CSASFLASNEQFF. The CDR3 region has the DNA TGCAGTGCTAGCTTTCTAGCTTCCAATGAGCAGTTCTTC.

This clonotype was seen only once. A junction boundary mismatches the germline segment, possibly from a read error. This chain joins TRBV28 and TRBJ1-5, with unresolved D. The CDR3 has 15 residues. Germline lookup yields CDR1 MDHEN and CDR2 SYDVKM. The DNA for the CDR3 is TGTGCCAACAGTCCCATCGGATCGGCAGATCAACCCCAGCATTTT. Its protein product is CANSPIGSADQPQHF.

The chain employs TRBV11-1 and TRBJ2-3; a weak D match, TRBD1 (5 bases). The germline V gene has CDR1 SGHAT and CDR2 FQDESV (reference sequence). V was clipped by 0 bases and J by 14 bases, with 18 bases between them. CDR3 size: 14 residues. CDR3 sequence (DNA): TGTGCCAGCAGCTTAGCGACCGTGACAGATGCACGGTATTTT. Its translation: CASSLATVTDARYF.

In this sample, this clonotype turned up once. A read error is possible here, since a much larger clone lies one base away. A read error is likely, as this CDR3 ends without the conserved phenylalanine or tryptophan. This rearrangement joins TRBV4-2 to TRBJ2-3, with a weak D call TRBD2 (6 bases). The CDR3 extends over 15 amino acids. The V and J ends lost 1 base and 5 bases respectively, with 13 bases between them. Per germline, CDR1 LGHNA and CDR2 YNFKEQ. DNA for the CDR3: TGTGCCAGCAGCCAAGCGACTAGTGGAGGAGATACGCAGTATCTT. Encoded protein: CASSQATSGGDTQYL.

A note on this clonotype: A much bigger clone sits one base away, suggesting this may be a read error. The V gene is TRBV20-1, the J gene TRBJ2-3, with 10 bases fitting TRBD2. CDR1 is DFQATT and CDR2 is SNEGSKA in the germline V gene (reference sequence). This CDR3 region has 14 residues. This CDR3 reads CSARASGSTDMQYF. CDR3 DNA sequence: TGCAGTGCTAGAGCTAGCGGGAGCACAGATATGCAGTATTTT.

Concerning this clonotype itself: This sequence may be a read error, since a much larger clone differs from it by one base. This chain's CDR3 is CASRGQGANEQLF. CDR3 DNA: TGCGCCAGCAGAGGACAGGGGGCTAATGAGCAGCTCTTC. This chain connects TRBV10-1 to TRBJ2-1, with 11 bases lining up with TRBD1. The CDR3 is made up of 13 amino acids. Germline-derived CDR1 and CDR2 are WNHNN and SYGVQD (reference sequence).

With regard to this clonotype: One end of the junction does not line up with germline, which may come from a read error. This chain connects TRBV11-2 to TRBJ2-5, with D tentatively TRBD2 (5 bases). The germline V gene has CDR1 SGHAT and CDR2 FQNNGV. The CDR3 consists of 14 residues. CDR3 sequence: CASSPRTGQVTQYF. In DNA form, the CDR3 reads TGTGCCAGTAGCCCCCGGACTGGGCAAGTGACCCAGTACTTC.

This clonotype was recorded at least ten times. The chain recombines TRBV20-1 with TRBJ2-1; TRBD2 might be the D (6 bases). The germline V and J ends were trimmed by 6 bases and 0 bases, with 12 bases remaining between them. The CDR3 contains 14 residues. Germline lookup yields CDR1 DFQATT and CDR2 SNEGSKA (reference sequence). The CDR3 is CSAVVAASYNEQFF. The DNA for the CDR3 is TGCAGTGCCGTAGTAGCGGCCTCCTACAATGAGCAGTTCTTC.

On this clonotype itself: It is likely a read error, because the conserved phenylalanine at the end of the CDR3 is missing. No DNA is shown, since the ends of the CDR3 on it are uncertain; the CDR3 is the one TCRdb lists. This sequence joins TRBV29-1 and TRBJ2-7. Per germline, CDR1 SQVTM and CDR2 ANQGSEA. Both ends counted, the CDR3 spans 11 residues. This CDR3 reads CSVYNRYEHYC.

As for this clonotype: The germline gene is not matched at one end of the junction; a read error may be the cause. This rearrangement joins TRBV25-1 to TRBJ2-2; TRBD2 might be the D (5 bases). CDR1 and CDR2 from the germline V gene are MGHDK and SYGVNS. The CDR3 totals 12 residues. The CDR3 nucleotides read TGTGCCAGCAGTCCCGTACCCGGGGAGCTGTTATTT. Translated: CASSPVPGELLF. Supplemented by reference TRBV25-1 and TRBJ2-2, the full variable domain reads EADIYQTPRYLVIGTGKKITLECSQTMGHDKMYWYQQDPGMELHLIHYSYGVNSTEKGDLSSESTVSRIRTEHFPLTLESARPSHTSQYLCASSPVPGELLFGEGSRLTVL.

A word on this clonotype: With a much larger clone just one base away, this may be a read error. V usage is TRBV6-5 and J usage is TRBJ1-2; 7 bases fit TRBD1. The length of the CDR3 is 14 residues. The germline CDR1 and CDR2 sequences are MNHEY and SVGAGI. The CDR3 region is CATQDRRSNYGYIF. In DNA form, the CDR3 reads TGTGCCACCCAGGACAGGCGCTCTAACTATGGCTACATCTTC.

Points on this clonotype: This is likely a read error, given that the CDR3 carries no conserved phenylalanine or tryptophan at its end. No DNA is shown, since the ends of the CDR3 on it are uncertain; the CDR3 is the one TCRdb lists. The chain couples TRBV11-2 to TRBJ2-7; the D call of TRBD1 is as the table states it, not checked on the DNA. Germline V gene sequence: CDR1 SGHAT, CDR2 FQNNGV. The CDR3 is 16 amino acids in total, end residues counted. CDR3 region: CASSPRPGTGMGEQYC.

Turning to this clonotype: The germline gene is not matched at one end of the junction; a read error may be the cause. V usage is TRBV6-1 and J usage is TRBJ2-7; the D gene is possibly TRBD2 (5 bases). The CDR3 has 15 residues. Per germline, CDR1 MNHNS and CDR2 SASEGT. The CDR3 region is CASSEARGSSYELYF. The DNA of the CDR3 is TGTGCCAGCAGTGAGGCTAGAGGGAGCTCATACGAGCTGTACTTC.

In regard to this clonotype: No conserved phenylalanine or tryptophan is present at the end of the CDR3, so a read error is the likely explanation. The chain employs TRBV20-1 and TRBJ1-2; 10 bases agree with TRBD1. Per the germline V gene, CDR1 is DFQATT and CDR2 is SNEGSKA (reference sequence). V shed 2 bases, J shed 7 bases, and the junction held 10 bases outside the gene matches. This CDR3 has 15 amino acids. CDR3: CSARSTGTGASGYTL. CDR3 DNA sequence: TGCAGTGCTAGAAGTACCGGGACAGGGGCGTCTGGCTACACCTTA.

This chain connects TRBV24-1 to TRBJ2-5; D is perhaps TRBD2 (6 bases). The V gene's germline CDR1 is KGHDR and CDR2 SFDVKD. The CDR3 totals 15 residues. Trimming shortened V by 4 bases and J by 3 bases, and 14 bases separated the two germline ends. CDR3 bases: TGTGCCACCAGTGAGGCCCCCGGACTAAAAGAGACCCAGTACTTC. Translation: CATSEAPGLKETQYF.

V gene TRBV29-1 combines with J gene TRBJ2-1; no definite D call. The last part of the DNA fits TRBJ2-7 better; the J call may be wrong. Germline-derived CDR1 and CDR2 are SQVTM and ANQGSEA. The length of the CDR3 is 12 residues. In DNA, the CDR3 is TGCAGCGTTGAAGATCCCTACAATGAGCAGTACTTC. Encoded protein: CSVEDPYNEQYF.

Remarks on this clonotype: A much bigger clone sits one base away, suggesting this may be a read error. In DNA form, the CDR3 reads TGTGCCAGCAGTTTAGATGGGGGTTATGGCAATCAGCCCCAGCATTTT. Protein product: CASSLDGGYGNQPQHF. This chain uses TRBV12-3 or TRBV12-4 with TRBJ1-5; D possibly corresponds to TRBD1 (5 bases). The V end lost 1 base, the J end lost 2 bases, and 12 bases lay between the germline ends. The CDR3 has 16 amino acids.

This clonotype was counted once. This rearrangement joins TRBV6-2 or TRBV6-3 to TRBJ1-2, with D perhaps TRBD1 (5 bases). The V end lost 6 bases, the J end lost 6 bases, and 17 bases lay between the germline ends. From germline, CDR1 is MNHEY and CDR2 SVGEGT. This CDR3 comprises 14 residues. This chain's CDR3 is CASRCGEGQDGYTF. The CDR3 DNA follows: TGTGCCAGCAGATGCGGAGAGGGGCAGGATGGCTACACCTTC.

As regards this clonotype: This clone may be a read error of a much larger clone one base away. This chain joins TRBV29-1 and TRBJ2-1; either TRBD1 or TRBD2 may supply D (5 bases each). The CDR3 has 14 residues. Germline values: CDR1 SQVTM, CDR2 ANQGSEA. V dropped 5 bases and J dropped 4 bases, with 15 bases sitting between them. The CDR3 coding sequence is TGCAGCGTTCTTTCGTCCTGGGGGTACAATGAGCAGTTCTTC. Translation gives CSVLSSWGYNEQFF.

On this clonotype: Just one base apart from a much larger clone, this may be a read error. The CDR3 nucleotides are TGCAGTGTTAGAGATCTAGGGGAGGGGTATGGCTACACCTTC. Protein product: CSVRDLGEGYGYTF. The rearrangement uses TRBV20-1 and TRBJ1-2; TRBD1 might be the D (5 bases). There are 14 residues in the CDR3. CDR1 and CDR2 (germline): DFQATT, SNEGSKA (reference sequence).

Notes on this clonotype: At one of its ends the junction is not consistent with the germline gene, which may arise from a read error. The CDR3 here is CSVPDTKAASPYNSPLHF. The CDR3, as DNA: TGCAGTGTTCCCGACACGAAGGCAGCCAGCCCCTATAATTCACCCCTCCACTTC. V usage is TRBV20-1 and J usage is TRBJ1-6, with unresolved D. Germline assignment: CDR1 DFQATT and CDR2 SNEGSKA (reference sequence). The CDR3 consists of 18 residues.

The genes are TRBV2 and TRBJ2-1; D perhaps matches TRBD2 (6 bases). The CDR3 sequence is 12 residues long. Germline V CDR1 and CDR2: SNHLY, FYNNEI. With 11 bases removed from V and 0 bases from J, the gap between germline ends came to 8 bases. CDR3 amino acids: CAATSSYNEQFF. CDR3 nucleotides: TGTGCCGCGACTAGCTCCTACAATGAGCAGTTCTTC.

This clonotype was detected only once. The CDR3 carries no conserved terminal phenylalanine or tryptophan, so it likely arises from a read error. This rearrangement joins TRBV20-1 to TRBJ2-7; no definite D call. The CDR3 covers 14 residues. V was trimmed by 3 bases and J by 0 bases, leaving 12 bases between them. Germline CDR1 reads DFQATT; CDR2 reads SNEGSKA (reference sequence). The CDR3, as DNA: TGCAGTGCTAGCTGCCGCGCCAGCTCCTACGAGCAGTACCTC. Encoded protein: CSASCRASSYEQYL.